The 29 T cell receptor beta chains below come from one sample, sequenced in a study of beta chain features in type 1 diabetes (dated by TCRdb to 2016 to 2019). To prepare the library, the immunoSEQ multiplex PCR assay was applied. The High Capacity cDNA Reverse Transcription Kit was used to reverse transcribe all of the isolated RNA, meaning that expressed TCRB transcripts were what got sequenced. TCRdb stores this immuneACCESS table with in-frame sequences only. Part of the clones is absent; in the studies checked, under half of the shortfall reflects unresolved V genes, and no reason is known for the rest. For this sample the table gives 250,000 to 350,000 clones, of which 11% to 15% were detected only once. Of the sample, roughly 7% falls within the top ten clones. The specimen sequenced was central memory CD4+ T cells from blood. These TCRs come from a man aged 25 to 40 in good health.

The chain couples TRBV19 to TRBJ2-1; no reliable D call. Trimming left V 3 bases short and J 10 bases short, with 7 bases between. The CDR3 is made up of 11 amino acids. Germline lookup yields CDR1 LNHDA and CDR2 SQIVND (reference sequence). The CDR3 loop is CASSIVGEQFF. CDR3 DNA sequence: TGTGCCAGTAGTATCGTAGGGGAGCAGTTCTTC.

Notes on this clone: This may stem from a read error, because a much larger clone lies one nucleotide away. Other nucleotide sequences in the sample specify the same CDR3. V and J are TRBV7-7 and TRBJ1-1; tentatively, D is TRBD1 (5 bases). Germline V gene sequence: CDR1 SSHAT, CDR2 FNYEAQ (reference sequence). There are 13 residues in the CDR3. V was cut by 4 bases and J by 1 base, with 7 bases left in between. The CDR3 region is CASSSDRNTEAFF. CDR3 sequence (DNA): TGTGCCAGCAGCTCTGACAGGAACACTGAAGCTTTCTTT. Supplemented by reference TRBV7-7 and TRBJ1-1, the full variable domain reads GAGVSQSPRYKVTKRGQDVTLRCDPISSHATLYWYQQALGQGPEFLTYFNYEAQPDKSGLPSDRFSAERPEGSISTLTIQRTEQRDSAMYRCASSSDRNTEAFFGQGTRLTVV.

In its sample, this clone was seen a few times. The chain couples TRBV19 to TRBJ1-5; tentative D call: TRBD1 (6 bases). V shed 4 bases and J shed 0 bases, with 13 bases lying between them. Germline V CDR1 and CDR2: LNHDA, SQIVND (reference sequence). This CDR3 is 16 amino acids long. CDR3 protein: CASSTGTGSSNQPQHF. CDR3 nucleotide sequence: TGTGCCAGTAGTACCGGCACAGGGTCTAGCAATCAGCCCCAGCATTTT.

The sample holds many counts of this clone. The CDR3 DNA follows: TGTGCCAGCAGCTCCTACCGTTCGTTCGGCTACACCTTC. Amino acid sequence: CASSSYRSFGYTF. The chain couples TRBV7-2 to TRBJ1-2; D not certain. This CDR3 is 13 amino acids long. CDR1 and CDR2 from the germline V gene are SGHTA and FQGNSA. V was cut by 4 bases and J by 8 bases, with 14 bases left in between. The entire variable domain, with the rest obtained from reference TRBV7-2 and TRBJ1-2, is as follows: GAGVSQSPSNKVTEKGKDVELRCDPISGHTALYWYRQSLGQGLEFLIYFQGNSAPDKSGLPSDRFSAERTGGSVSTLTIQRTQQEDSAVYLCASSSYRSFGYTFGSGTRLTVV.

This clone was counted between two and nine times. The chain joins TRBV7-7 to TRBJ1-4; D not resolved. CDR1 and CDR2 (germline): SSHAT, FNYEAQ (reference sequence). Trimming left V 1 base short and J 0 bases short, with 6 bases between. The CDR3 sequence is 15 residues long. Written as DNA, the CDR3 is TGTGCCAGCAGCTTAGGGGGAACAACTAATGAAAAACTGTTTTTT. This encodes CASSLGGTTNEKLFF.

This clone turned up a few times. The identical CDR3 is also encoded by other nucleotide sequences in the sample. In nucleotides, the CDR3 is TGTGCCAGCAGCTTAGCAGGGTCTCAGCCCCAGCATTTT. It specifies CASSLAGSQPQHF. The chain has TRBV7-9 and TRBJ1-5; D unclear. Per the germline V gene, CDR1 is SEHNR and CDR2 is FQNEAQ (reference sequence). This CDR3 has 13 amino acids. V gave up 0 bases and J gave up 6 bases, with 6 bases separating them.

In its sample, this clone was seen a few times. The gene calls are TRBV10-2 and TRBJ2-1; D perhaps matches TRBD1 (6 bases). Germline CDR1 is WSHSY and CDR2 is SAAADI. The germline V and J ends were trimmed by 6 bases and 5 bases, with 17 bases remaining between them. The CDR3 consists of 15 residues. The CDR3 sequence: CASSQVSGTHNEQFF. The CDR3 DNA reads TGCGCCAGCAGCCAAGTCTCCGGGACACACAATGAGCAGTTCTTC.

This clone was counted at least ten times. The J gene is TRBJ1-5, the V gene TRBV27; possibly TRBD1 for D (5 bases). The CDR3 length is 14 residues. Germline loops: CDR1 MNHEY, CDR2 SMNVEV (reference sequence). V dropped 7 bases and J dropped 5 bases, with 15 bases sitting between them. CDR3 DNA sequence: TGTGCCAGCACCCCGCGGGGGTCGGATCAGCCCCAGCATTTT. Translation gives CASTPRGSDQPQHF.

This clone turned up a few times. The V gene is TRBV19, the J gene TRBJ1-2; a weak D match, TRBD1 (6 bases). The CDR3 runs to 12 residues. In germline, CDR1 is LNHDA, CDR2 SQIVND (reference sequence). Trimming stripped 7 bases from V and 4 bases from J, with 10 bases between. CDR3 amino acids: CASNNRVYGYTF. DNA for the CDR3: TGTGCCAGTAATAACAGGGTCTATGGCTACACCTTC.

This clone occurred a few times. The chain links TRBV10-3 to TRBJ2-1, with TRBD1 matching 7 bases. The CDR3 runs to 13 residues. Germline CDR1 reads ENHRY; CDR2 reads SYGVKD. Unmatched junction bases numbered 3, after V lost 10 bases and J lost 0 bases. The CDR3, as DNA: TGTGCCACACAGGGGAGCTCCTACAATGAGCAGTTCTTC. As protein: CATQGSSYNEQFF.

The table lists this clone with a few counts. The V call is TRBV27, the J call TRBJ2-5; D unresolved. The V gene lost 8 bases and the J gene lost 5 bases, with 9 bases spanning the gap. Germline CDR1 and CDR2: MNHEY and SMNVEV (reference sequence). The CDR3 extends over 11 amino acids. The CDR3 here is CASATRETQYF. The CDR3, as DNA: TGTGCCAGCGCGACCCGGGAGACCCAGTACTTC.

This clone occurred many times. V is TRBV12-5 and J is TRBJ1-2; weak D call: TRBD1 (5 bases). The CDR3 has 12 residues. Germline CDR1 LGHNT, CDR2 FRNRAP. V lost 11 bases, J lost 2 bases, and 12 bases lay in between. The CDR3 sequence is CASGTANYGYTF. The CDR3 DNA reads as TGTGCTTCCGGGACGGCCAACTATGGCTACACCTTC.

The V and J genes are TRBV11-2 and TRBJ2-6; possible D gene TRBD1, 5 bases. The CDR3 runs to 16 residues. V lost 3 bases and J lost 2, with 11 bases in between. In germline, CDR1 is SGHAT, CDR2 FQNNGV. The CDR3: CASSLMTVPGANVLTF. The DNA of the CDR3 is TGTGCCAGCAGCTTGATGACAGTGCCTGGGGCCAACGTCCTGACTTTC.

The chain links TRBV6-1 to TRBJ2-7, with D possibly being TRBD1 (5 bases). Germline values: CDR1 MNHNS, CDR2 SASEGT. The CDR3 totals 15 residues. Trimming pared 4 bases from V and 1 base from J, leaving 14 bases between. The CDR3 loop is CASSVDQGWSYEQYF. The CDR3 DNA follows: TGTGCCAGCAGTGTCGATCAGGGATGGTCCTACGAGCAGTACTTC.

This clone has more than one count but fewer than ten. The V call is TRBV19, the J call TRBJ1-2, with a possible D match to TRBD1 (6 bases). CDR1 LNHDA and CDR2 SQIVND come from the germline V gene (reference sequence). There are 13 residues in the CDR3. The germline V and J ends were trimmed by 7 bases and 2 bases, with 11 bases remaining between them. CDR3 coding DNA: TGTGCCAGTAACCTGGACAGAAACTATGGCTACACCTTC. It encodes CASNLDRNYGYTF.

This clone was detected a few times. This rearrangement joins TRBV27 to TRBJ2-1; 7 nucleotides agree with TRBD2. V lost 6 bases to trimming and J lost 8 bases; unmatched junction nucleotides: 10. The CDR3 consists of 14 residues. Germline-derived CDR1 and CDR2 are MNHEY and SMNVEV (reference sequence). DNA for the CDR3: TGTGCCAGCAGCCGCCCCACGCGGGAGCATGAGCAGTTCTTC. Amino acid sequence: CASSRPTREHEQFF.

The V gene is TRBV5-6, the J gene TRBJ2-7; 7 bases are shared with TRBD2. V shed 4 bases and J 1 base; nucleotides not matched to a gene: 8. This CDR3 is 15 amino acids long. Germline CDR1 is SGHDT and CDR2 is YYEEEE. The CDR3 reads CASSRGPAGSYEQYF. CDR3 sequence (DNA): TGTGCCAGCAGCCGGGGTCCAGCGGGGTCCTACGAGCAGTACTTC.

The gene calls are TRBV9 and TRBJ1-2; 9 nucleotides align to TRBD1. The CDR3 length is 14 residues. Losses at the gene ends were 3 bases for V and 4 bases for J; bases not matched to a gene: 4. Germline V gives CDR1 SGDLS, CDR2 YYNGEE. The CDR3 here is CASSGGQGFYGYTF. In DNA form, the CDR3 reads TGTGCCAGCAGCGGCGGACAGGGGTTCTATGGCTACACCTTC.

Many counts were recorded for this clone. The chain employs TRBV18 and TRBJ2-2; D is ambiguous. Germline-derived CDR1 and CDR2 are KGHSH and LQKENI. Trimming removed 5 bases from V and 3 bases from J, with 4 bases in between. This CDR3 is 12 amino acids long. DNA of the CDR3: TGTGCCAGCTCAGCGGACACCGGGGAGCTGTTTTTT. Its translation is CASSADTGELFF.

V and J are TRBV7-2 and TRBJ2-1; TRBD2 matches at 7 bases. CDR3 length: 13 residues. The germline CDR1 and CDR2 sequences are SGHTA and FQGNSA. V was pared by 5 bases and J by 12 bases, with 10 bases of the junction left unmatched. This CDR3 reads CASSPGTTTWQFF. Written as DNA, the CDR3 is TGTGCCAGCAGCCCCGGGACTACCACATGGCAGTTCTTC.

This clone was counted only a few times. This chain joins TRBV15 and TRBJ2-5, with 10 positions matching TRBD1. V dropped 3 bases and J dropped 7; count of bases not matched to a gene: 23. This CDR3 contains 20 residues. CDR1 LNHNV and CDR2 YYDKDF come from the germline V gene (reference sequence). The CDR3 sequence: CATSRDPTGGYAGGSRTQYF. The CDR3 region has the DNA TGTGCCACCAGCAGGGACCCGACAGGGGGCTACGCGGGAGGTTCTCGGACCCAGTACTTC.

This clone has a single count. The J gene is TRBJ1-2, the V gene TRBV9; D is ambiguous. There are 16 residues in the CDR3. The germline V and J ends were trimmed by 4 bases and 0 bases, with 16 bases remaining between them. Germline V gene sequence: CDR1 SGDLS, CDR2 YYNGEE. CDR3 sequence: CASSTHTDTSNYGYTF. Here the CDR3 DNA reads TGTGCCAGCAGCACCCACACTGACACTTCTAACTATGGCTACACCTTC.

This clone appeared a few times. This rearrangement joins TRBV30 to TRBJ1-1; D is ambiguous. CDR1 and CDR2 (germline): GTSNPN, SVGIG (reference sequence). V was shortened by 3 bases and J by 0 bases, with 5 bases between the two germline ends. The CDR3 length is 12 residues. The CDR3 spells CAWSPMNTEAFF. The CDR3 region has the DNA TGTGCCTGGAGCCCCATGAACACTGAAGCTTTCTTT.

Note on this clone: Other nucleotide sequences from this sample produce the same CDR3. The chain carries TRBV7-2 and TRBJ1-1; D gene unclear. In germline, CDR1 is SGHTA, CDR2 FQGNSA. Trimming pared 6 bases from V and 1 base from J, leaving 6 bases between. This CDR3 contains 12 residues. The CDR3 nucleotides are TGTGCCAGCAGTTCCGCGAACACTGAAGCTTTCTTT. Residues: CASSSANTEAFF.

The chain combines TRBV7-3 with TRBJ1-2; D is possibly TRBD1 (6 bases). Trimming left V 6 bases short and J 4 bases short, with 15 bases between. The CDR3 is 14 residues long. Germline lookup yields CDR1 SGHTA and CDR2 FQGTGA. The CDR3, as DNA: TGTGCCAGCAGTCCAACAGGGAATCGCTATGGCTACACCTTC. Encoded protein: CASSPTGNRYGYTF.

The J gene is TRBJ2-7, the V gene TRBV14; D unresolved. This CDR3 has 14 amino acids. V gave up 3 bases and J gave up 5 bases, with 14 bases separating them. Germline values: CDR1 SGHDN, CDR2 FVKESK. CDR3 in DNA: TGTGCCAGCAGCCAGACTGGGATGGTCAACGAGCAGTACTTC. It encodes CASSQTGMVNEQYF. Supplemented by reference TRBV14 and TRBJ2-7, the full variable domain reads EAGVTQFPSHSVIEKGQTVTLRCDPISGHDNLYWYRRVMGKEIKFLLHFVKESKQDESGMPNNRFLAERTGGTYSTLKVQPAELEDSGVYFCASSQTGMVNEQYFGPGTRLTVT.

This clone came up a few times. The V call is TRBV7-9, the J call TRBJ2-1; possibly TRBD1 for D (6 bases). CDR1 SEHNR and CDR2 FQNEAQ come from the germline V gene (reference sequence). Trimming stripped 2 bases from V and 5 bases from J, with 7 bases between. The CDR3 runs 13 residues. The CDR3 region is CASSLNRDNEQFF. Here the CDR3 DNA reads TGTGCCAGCAGCTTAAACAGGGACAATGAGCAGTTCTTC.

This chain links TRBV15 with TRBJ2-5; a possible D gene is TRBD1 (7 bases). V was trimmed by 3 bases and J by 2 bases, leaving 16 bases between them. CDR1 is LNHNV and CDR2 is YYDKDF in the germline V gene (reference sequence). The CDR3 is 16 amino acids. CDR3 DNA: TGTGCCACCAGCAGGAGGCAGGGGGGAACGCAAGAGACCCAGTACTTC. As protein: CATSRRQGGTQETQYF.

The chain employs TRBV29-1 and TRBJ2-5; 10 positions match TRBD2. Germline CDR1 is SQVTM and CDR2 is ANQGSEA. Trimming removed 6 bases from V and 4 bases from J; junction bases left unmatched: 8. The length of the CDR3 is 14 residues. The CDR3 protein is CSVRPTSGPETQYF. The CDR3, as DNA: TGCAGCGTCAGGCCGACTAGCGGGCCAGAGACCCAGTACTTC.